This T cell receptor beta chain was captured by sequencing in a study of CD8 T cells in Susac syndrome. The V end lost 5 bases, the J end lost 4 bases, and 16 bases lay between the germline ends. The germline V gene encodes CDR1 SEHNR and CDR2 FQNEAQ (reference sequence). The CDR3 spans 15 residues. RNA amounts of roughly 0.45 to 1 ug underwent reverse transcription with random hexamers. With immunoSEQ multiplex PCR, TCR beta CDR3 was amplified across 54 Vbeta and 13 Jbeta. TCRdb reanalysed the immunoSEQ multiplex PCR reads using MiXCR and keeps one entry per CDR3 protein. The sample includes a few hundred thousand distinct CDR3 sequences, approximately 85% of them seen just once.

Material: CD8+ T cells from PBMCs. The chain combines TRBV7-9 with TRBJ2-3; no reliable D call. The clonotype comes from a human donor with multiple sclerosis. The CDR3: CASSTEKTQPDTQYF. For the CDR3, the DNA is TGTGCCAGCAGCACCGAGAAGACTCAACCAGATACGCAGTATTTT.